One sample yielded the 6 T cell receptor beta chains listed below, sequenced in a study of shared clonotypes between healthy human individuals. Profiling relied on immunoSEQ multiplex PCR, and the TCRdb table lists in-frame clones only, not all of them. The sample has fewer than 600,000 clones; approximately 85% are singletons. The material sequenced was PBMCs. These receptors were obtained from a woman aged 40 to 55 in good health. Some clones in this sample may be carry-over from other donors' samples.

The chain uses TRBV6-6 and TRBJ2-2, with 9 bases matching TRBD1. The CDR3 spans 16 residues. CDR1 is MNHNY and CDR2 is SVGAGI in the germline V gene (reference sequence). The trim removed 5 bases at V and 5 bases at J, leaving 9 bases unmatched. CDR3 protein: CASSISGTGMTGELFF. The CDR3 coding sequence is TGTGCCAGCAGTATCTCGGGGACAGGGATGACCGGGGAGCTGTTTTTT.

The chain is built from TRBV5-1 and TRBJ1-3; TRBD1 is a possible D gene (6 bases). This CDR3 is built from 15 residues. V lost 0 bases to trimming and J lost 3 bases, with 10 bases between them. The V gene's germline CDR1 is SGHRS and CDR2 YFSETQ. The CDR3 DNA reads TGCGCCAGCAGCTTGGTAACAGGGTTTGGAAACACCATATATTTT. Its protein product is CASSLVTGFGNTIYF.

This clone was detected once. The chain is built from TRBV6-1 and TRBJ2-6; 7 bases are shared with TRBD2. The CDR3 is made up of 14 amino acids. With 7 bases clipped from V and 4 bases from J, the junction kept 4 bases outside the gene matches. Germline CDR1 is MNHNS and CDR2 is SASEGT. DNA for the CDR3: TGTGCCAGCATGCGGGGGTACGGGGCCAACGTCCTGACTTTC. Translation gives CASMRGYGANVLTF.

This clone was recorded once. J is TRBJ2-7 and V is TRBV6-5, with D hard to call. Between the trimmed V and J ends, which lost 6 bases and 3 bases, there was a span of 12 bases. This CDR3 is 13 amino acids long. The germline V gene has CDR1 MNHEY and CDR2 SVGAGI. CDR3 sequence (DNA): TGTGCCAGCAGCCGGCGGAACGACTACGAGCAGTACTTC. Amino acid sequence: CASSRRNDYEQYF.

This clone has only one observation. The chain links TRBV6-1 to TRBJ2-5; D not resolved. This CDR3 region has 11 residues. Trimming took 7 bases from V and 4 from J, leaving 7 bases between them. Germline V gene sequence: CDR1 MNHNS, CDR2 SASEGT. CDR3 sequence: CASTPRETQYF. DNA for the CDR3: TGTGCCAGCACCCCCCGAGAGACCCAGTACTTC.

CDR3 coding DNA: TGTGCCAGTAGTCCCCGATACAGTGGGTATAGCAATCAGCCCCAGCATTTT. Protein product: CASSPRYSGYSNQPQHF. V and J are TRBV19 and TRBJ1-5, with unresolved D. Germline values: CDR1 LNHDA, CDR2 SQIVND (reference sequence). The CDR3 is 17 amino acids. The V end lost 5 bases, the J end lost 0 bases, and 17 bases lay between the germline ends.